What follows are 12 T cell receptor beta chains derived from one specimen sequenced in a study of T cell changes during pregnancy in multiple sclerosis. Profiled with immunoSEQ multiplex PCR; TCRdb holds only in-frame clones, not every one. The sample consists of about 42,000 clones, 88% of them appearing once. Sample: CD4+ T cells from peripheral blood mononuclear cells, taken in the second trimester of pregnancy. The receptors here all came from a female donor with multiple sclerosis, enrolled in a pregnancy study.

The V gene is TRBV10-3, the J gene TRBJ2-1; 7 positions agree with TRBD2. With 7 bases clipped from V and 8 bases from J, the junction kept 11 bases outside the gene matches. Germline V gene lookup returns CDR1 ENHRY and CDR2 SYGVKD. The CDR3 has 14 amino acids. CDR3 region: CAIKASGPSDEQFF. The CDR3, as DNA: TGTGCCATCAAAGCTAGCGGACCTTCCGATGAGCAGTTCTTC.

DNA of the CDR3: TGTGCCAGCAGTTTTGTCGGGACCCAGTACTTC. It translates to CASSFVGTQYF. The V call is TRBV6-5, the J call TRBJ2-5; D unclear. The V gene's germline CDR1 is MNHEY and CDR2 SVGAGI. The CDR3 spans 11 residues. Trimming left V 4 bases short and J 7 bases short, with 7 bases between.

The gene calls are TRBV19 and TRBJ2-2; 8 bases match TRBD2. Germline V gene data show CDR1 as LNHDA and CDR2 as SQIVND (reference sequence). This CDR3 contains 13 residues. Trimming at V came to 11 bases and at J to 7 bases, leaving 9 bases not matched to a gene. CDR3 nucleotide sequence: TGTGCCGAGTTTAGCGGGAAGGACGGGGAGCTGTTTTTT. Translated: CAEFSGKDGELFF.

The chain has TRBV7-2 and TRBJ2-6, with a tentative D call TRBD1 (5 bases). The germline V gene has CDR1 SGHTA and CDR2 FQGNSA. The V end was cut by 1 base, the J end by 4 bases, with 11 bases between. The CDR3 runs 16 residues. The CDR3: CASSLVGGAGANVLTF. The CDR3 DNA is TGTGCCAGCAGCTTAGTCGGTGGGGCCGGGGCCAACGTCCTGACTTTC.

The chain joins TRBV10-3 to TRBJ1-3; D might be TRBD1 (5 bases). V lost 6 bases and J 1 base, leaving 7 bases between the germline ends. From germline, CDR1 is ENHRY and CDR2 SYGVKD. This CDR3 has 13 residues. Here the CDR3 reads CAISAGSGNTIYF. The DNA of the CDR3 is TGTGCCATCAGCGCAGGGTCTGGAAACACCATATATTTT.

V gene TRBV4-3 combines with J gene TRBJ1-1, with a weak D call TRBD1 (5 bases). Trimming left V 3 bases short and J 0 bases short, with 14 bases between. Germline V gene data show CDR1 as LGHNA and CDR2 as YSLEER. The CDR3 runs 16 residues. Here the CDR3 reads CASSQGGVLMNTEAFF. CDR3 DNA: TGCGCCAGCAGCCAGGGGGGGGTCCTAATGAACACTGAAGCTTTCTTT.

J is TRBJ2-2 and V is TRBV5-1; 12 bases map to TRBD2. Germline CDR1 and CDR2: SGHRS and YFSETQ. The CDR3 consists of 15 residues. With 6 bases clipped from V and 2 bases from J, the junction kept 2 bases outside the gene matches. The CDR3 region has the DNA TGCGCCAGCACCGGACTAGCGGGAAACACCGGGGAGCTGTTTTTT. This translates into CASTGLAGNTGELFF. Full variable domain (remainder filled in from reference TRBV5-1 and TRBJ2-2): KAGVTQTPRYLIKTRGQQVTLSCSPISGHRSVSWYQQTPGQGLQFLFEYFSETQRNKGNFPGRFSGRQFSNSRSEMNVSTLELGDSALYLCASTGLAGNTGELFFGEGSRLTVL.

The chain links TRBV6-5 to TRBJ2-7, with TRBD1 identical over 8 bases. V was pared by 5 bases and J by 3 bases, with 9 bases of the junction left unmatched. CDR3 length: 15 amino acids. Per germline, CDR1 MNHEY and CDR2 SVGAGI. In nucleotides, the CDR3 is TGTGCCAGCAGTCTCGAGACCGGGACAGGCTACGAGCAGTACTTC. This translates into CASSLETGTGYEQYF.

The CDR3 region has the DNA TGTGCCAGCAGCTTGGTTAGAGGGACTAGCGGGACGGACCAGTACTTC. This codes for CASSLVRGTSGTDQYF. The J gene is TRBJ2-7, the V gene TRBV5-4; 13 bases are shared with TRBD2. CDR3 size: 16 residues. The ends lost 0 bases at V and 10 bases at J; junction bases unmatched: 10. Germline V lookup: CDR1 SGHNT, CDR2 YYREEE (reference sequence).

The chain links TRBV28 to TRBJ2-5; D is uncertain. V dropped 6 bases and J dropped 5 bases, with 10 bases sitting between them. Germline V CDR1 and CDR2: MDHEN, SYDVKM. The CDR3 totals 12 residues. The CDR3 sequence is CASRSRRETQYF. CDR3 DNA: TGTGCCAGCAGATCCCGTCGGGAGACCCAGTACTTC.

The rearrangement uses TRBV27 and TRBJ1-1; D gene unclear. This CDR3 is 13 amino acids long. Trimming took 8 bases from V and 0 from J, leaving 10 bases between them. Germline V gives CDR1 MNHEY, CDR2 SMNVEV (reference sequence). CDR3 nucleotides: TGTGCCAGCCGCGTCGCCCTGAACACTGAAGCTTTCTTT. As protein: CASRVALNTEAFF.

V gene TRBV19 combines with J gene TRBJ2-2; 8 bases align to TRBD1. The germline CDR1 and CDR2 sequences are LNHDA and SQIVND (reference sequence). This CDR3 is built from 19 residues. Trimming removed 1 base from V and 1 base from J; junction bases left unmatched: 11. The CDR3 sequence is CASSIVAGGISRNTGELFF. The CDR3 DNA reads TGTGCCAGTAGTATAGTGGCAGGGGGCATAAGTAGGAACACCGGGGAGCTGTTTTTT.